The source of this T cell receptor (beta chain) is a study of blood T cell repertoires in COVID-19. Study at large: PBMCs, B-cell-depleted T cells, or T cells were the source of the cDNA or gDNA that made up the material.

In the authors' methods: Amplification of reference gene primers was used by the study to estimate nucleated cell counts. Sequencing used immunoSEQ multiplex PCR; TCRdb keeps in-frame clones, though not all of them. That table supplies the V and J calls and clone size; D and trimming were determined from the DNA. Among 360,000 or so clones, roughly four fifths were seen once, and the ten largest hold less than 6%. Participants were aged roughly 18 to 100 years from 20 to 30 US areas. Recovery meant two consecutive negative NP/OP PCR tests, professional clearance, or resolved symptoms. Germline loops: CDR1 SGHRS, CDR2 YFSETQ. The CDR3 totals 13 residues. V lost 9 bases to trimming and J lost 0 bases; unmatched junction nucleotides: 5.

Sequenced: PBMCs or T cells enriched from blood (not recorded which). This TCR derives from a woman in her fifties or sixties who had recovered from COVID-19. V is TRBV5-1 and J is TRBJ1-1, with 7 positions matching TRBD1. CDR3 amino acids: CATSQGVNTEAFF. Here the CDR3 DNA reads TGCGCCACTTCGCAGGGGGTGAACACTGAAGCTTTCTTT.